One and the same sample provided the 32 T cell receptor beta chains below, sequenced in a study of early T cells in non-severe SARS-CoV-2 infection. TCRdb re-called the 5' RACE reads through MiXCR, storing one row per CDR3 protein. Here the sample spans about 97,000 distinct CDR3 sequences, roughly 9.6% being singletons. The sequences come from whole blood, collected at baseline. The receptors were sampled from an adult who was a healthcare worker with PCR-confirmed SARS-CoV-2 infection or an uninfected control (not recorded which).

V is TRBV29-1 and J is TRBJ2-2; D gene unclear. The germline V and J ends were trimmed by 5 bases and 3 bases, with 10 bases remaining between them. The CDR3 contains 13 residues. Germline loops: CDR1 SQVTM, CDR2 ANQGSEA. The chain's CDR3 is CSVFGAHTGELFF. In DNA form, the CDR3 reads TGCAGCGTTTTTGGCGCCCACACCGGGGAGCTGTTTTTT.

This clonotype was counted ten times or more. The chain recombines TRBV9 with TRBJ2-2, with D perhaps TRBD1 (5 bases). The CDR3 loop spans 15 amino acids. Germline CDR1 SGDLS, CDR2 YYNGEE. Trimming left V 6 bases short and J 4 bases short, with 16 bases between. The CDR3, as DNA: TGTGCCAGCAACATGGGGCCAGGGTTCACCGGGGAGCTGTTTTTT. Amino acids: CASNMGPGFTGELFF.

This clonotype was seen ten or more times. The CDR3 spells CASSYTVDHEQYF. CDR3 sequence (DNA): TGTGCCAGCAGTTACACCGTGGACCACGAGCAGTACTTC. The gene calls are TRBV6-5 and TRBJ2-7; D remains ambiguous. V lost 2 bases and J 5 bases, leaving 10 bases between the germline ends. The CDR3 length is 13 residues. The germline CDR1 and CDR2 sequences are MNHEY and SVGAGI.

This clonotype has only a few counts. The chain carries TRBV20-1 and TRBJ2-2, with D perhaps TRBD1 or TRBD2 (5 bases each). CDR3 length: 15 amino acids. Germline V lookup: CDR1 DFQATT, CDR2 SNEGSKA (reference sequence). V lost 0 bases and J 4 bases, leaving 12 bases between the germline ends. DNA for the CDR3: TGCAGTGCTAGAGATCTCGGGACCAGCACCGGGGAGCTGTTTTTT. The encoded protein is CSARDLGTSTGELFF.

This sequence joins TRBV18 and TRBJ2-1; D gene uncertain. Trimming took off 1 base at V and 0 bases at J, with 7 bases between the two ends. CDR1 is KGHSH, CDR2 LQKENI, per germline. The CDR3 totals 15 residues. The CDR3 spells CASSPLGSSYNEQFF. DNA for the CDR3: TGTGCCAGCTCACCACTGGGTAGCTCCTACAATGAGCAGTTCTTC.

This clonotype came up a few times. This chain links TRBV4-3 with TRBJ1-1; D is perhaps TRBD1 (6 bases). The CDR3 covers 17 residues. Trimming left V 1 base short and J 0 bases short, with 15 bases between. CDR1 LGHNA and CDR2 YSLEER come from the germline V gene. The CDR3 nucleotides are TGCGCCAGCAGCCAAGGGGGGCCGACTGACATGAACACTGAAGCTTTCTTT. Its translation: CASSQGGPTDMNTEAFF.

J is TRBJ2-4 and V is TRBV5-4; 9 bases are a match to TRBD1. The CDR3 extends over 15 amino acids. Germline V CDR1 and CDR2: SGHNT, YYREEE (reference sequence). The junction had 7 bases not matched to a gene; V was cut back by 4 bases and J by 5 bases. CDR3 sequence: CASSPQGAQENIQYF. CDR3 DNA: TGTGCCAGCAGCCCACAGGGGGCGCAGGAAAACATTCAGTACTTC.

J is TRBJ2-1 and V is TRBV7-6, with D unclear. The germline V and J ends were trimmed by 5 bases and 5 bases, with 7 bases remaining between them. Germline V gene sequence: CDR1 SGHVS, CDR2 FNYEAQ. The CDR3 loop spans 12 amino acids. In DNA, the CDR3 is TGTGCCAGCAGCGGCATTGACAATGAGCAGTTCTTC. Encoded protein: CASSGIDNEQFF.

The sample holds many counts of this clonotype. The J gene is TRBJ1-5, the V gene TRBV20-1; unclear D gene. The V gene's germline CDR1 is DFQATT and CDR2 SNEGSKA (reference sequence). CDR3 length: 16 amino acids. V dropped 5 bases and J dropped 0 bases, with 17 bases sitting between them. DNA for the CDR3: TGCAGTGCTGAATATTGGGGAAGGAATAGCAATCAGCCCCAGCATTTT. Translated, it gives CSAEYWGRNSNQPQHF.

This clonotype showed up many times. This sequence joins TRBV19 and TRBJ1-2; maybe TRBD1 (5 bases). V was clipped by 4 bases and J by 1 base, with 10 bases between them. Germline V CDR1 and CDR2: LNHDA, SQIVND (reference sequence). There are 14 residues in the CDR3. Written as DNA, the CDR3 is TGTGCCAGTAGTACTTCGACAGTTAACTATGGCTACACCTTC. Translated, it gives CASSTSTVNYGYTF.

The J gene is TRBJ1-1, the V gene TRBV30, with 10 nucleotides matching TRBD1. Germline V lookup: CDR1 GTSNPN, CDR2 SVGIG (reference sequence). This CDR3 region has 13 residues. Trimming took 3 bases from V and 6 from J; bases not matched to a gene: 4. The CDR3 DNA reads TGTGCCTGGAGGGACAGGGGGTGGCCTGAAGCTTTCTTT. It encodes CAWRDRGWPEAFF.

This chain uses TRBV7-6 with TRBJ2-1; D perhaps matches TRBD2 (6 bases). The CDR3 loop spans 16 amino acids. The V gene lost 0 bases and the J gene lost 9 bases, with 18 bases spanning the gap. Germline V lookup: CDR1 SGHVS, CDR2 FNYEAQ. CDR3 DNA: TGTGCCAGCAGCTTAGCGCCGCGACTAGAAGCGGGTGAGCAGTTCTTC. Amino acids: CASSLAPRLEAGEQFF.

This clonotype was recorded a few times. The chain employs TRBV1 and TRBJ2-2; TRBD2 is the table's D call, not checked against the DNA. TRBV1 is termed a pseudogene. This CDR3 contains 16 residues. In DNA, the CDR3 is TGCACCGGGTTTCATAAGCTAGCGCGTTTCACCGGGGAGCTGTTTTTT. It codes for CTGFHKLARFTGELFF.

This clonotype was seen many times. The chain carries TRBV10-3 and TRBJ2-3; D not resolved. The germline CDR1 and CDR2 sequences are ENHRY and SYGVKD. Trimming shortened V by 8 bases and J by 4 bases, and 4 bases separated the two germline ends. CDR3 size: 10 residues. In DNA, the CDR3 is TGTGCCATCGGGGCAGATACGCAGTATTTT. Protein product: CAIGADTQYF.

This clonotype came up many times. The chain employs TRBV27 and TRBJ1-2; the D gene is possibly TRBD1 (5 bases). Germline V gene sequence: CDR1 MNHEY, CDR2 SMNVEV (reference sequence). The V gene lost 5 bases and the J gene lost 3 bases, with 16 bases spanning the gap. This CDR3 spans 15 amino acids. In DNA, the CDR3 is TGTGCCAGCAGTAAAGGGGTGGAGGTGGACTATGGCTACACCTTC. Encoded protein: CASSKGVEVDYGYTF.

In this sample, this clonotype turned up many times. This rearrangement joins TRBV10-3 to TRBJ2-3, with no clear D. The CDR3 loop spans 11 amino acids. Germline V gives CDR1 ENHRY, CDR2 SYGVKD. With 9 bases removed from V and 1 base from J, the gap between germline ends came to 5 bases. In DNA form, the CDR3 reads TGTGCCATTACAGGCACAGATACGCAGTATTTT. Its protein is CAITGTDTQYF.

The chain joins TRBV7-2 to TRBJ2-5, with 7 bases matching TRBD1. Looked up from germline, CDR1 is SGHTA and CDR2 is FQGNSA. J gave up 0 bases and V 1 base, and 2 bases lay outside the gene matches. The CDR3 totals 15 residues. The CDR3 DNA is TGTGCCAGCAGCTTAGAGGGGGCGTACCAAGAGACCCAGTACTTC. This gives the protein CASSLEGAYQETQYF.

V is TRBV9 and J is TRBJ1-2, with D perhaps TRBD1 (5 bases). V lost 3 bases and J 2 bases, leaving 11 bases between the germline ends. CDR1 is SGDLS, CDR2 YYNGEE, per germline. CDR3 length equals 14 residues. CDR3 sequence (DNA): TGTGCCAGCAGCGGTTCAGGGAGGAACTATGGCTACACCTTC. The encoded protein is CASSGSGRNYGYTF. The full variable domain, its missing parts supplied by reference TRBV9 and TRBJ1-2, is DSGVTQTPKHLITATGQRVTLRCSPRSGDLSVYWYQQSLDQGLQFLIQYYNGEERAKGNILERFSAQQFPDLHSELNLSSLELGDSALYFCASSGSGRNYGYTFGSGTRLTVV.

This clonotype was seen a few times. The genes are TRBV20-1 and TRBJ2-7; D might be TRBD2 (6 bases). V dropped 5 bases and J dropped 3 bases, with 17 bases sitting between them. This CDR3 has 14 amino acids. Germline lookup yields CDR1 DFQATT and CDR2 SNEGSKA (reference sequence). In DNA, the CDR3 is TGCAGTGCTGGTCCAGGGAGGCCCCACTACGAGCAGTACTTC. Encoded protein: CSAGPGRPHYEQYF.

This chain joins TRBV29-1 and TRBJ2-1, with 7 positions matching TRBD2. This CDR3 is built from 14 residues. Germline lookup yields CDR1 SQVTM and CDR2 ANQGSEA. The ends lost 8 bases at V and 0 bases at J; junction bases unmatched: 7. CDR3 bases: TGCAGCTTTTTTGTAGCGGGCTCCTACAATGAGCAGTTCTTC. Translating it yields CSFFVAGSYNEQFF.

This clonotype occurred a few times. The chain recombines TRBV11-2 with TRBJ2-1, with D possibly being TRBD1 (5 bases). Trimming cost V 4 bases and J 0 bases, with 13 bases left between them. The CDR3 loop spans 16 amino acids. CDR1 is SGHAT, CDR2 FQNNGV, per germline. Written as DNA, the CDR3 is TGTGCCAGCAGCTCTTTTCCGGACATCTCCTACAATGAGCAGTTCTTC. Translating it yields CASSSFPDISYNEQFF.

The chain links TRBV29-1 to TRBJ2-7, with D perhaps TRBD1 (5 bases). V lost 7 bases, J lost 2 bases, and 18 bases lay in between. The CDR3 contains 14 residues. From germline, CDR1 is SQVTM and CDR2 ANQGSEA. CDR3 nucleotide sequence: TGCAGCGCATGGCAGGGAACTATACCCTACGAGCAGTACTTC. The encoded protein is CSAWQGTIPYEQYF.

The chain is built from TRBV7-2 and TRBJ1-4; D is unresolved. The V gene's germline CDR1 is SGHTA and CDR2 FQGNSA. Trimming cost V 2 bases and J 3 bases, with 4 bases left between them. This CDR3 spans 13 amino acids. The CDR3 coding sequence is TGTGCCAGCAGCTTACCCCCTAATGAAAAACTGTTTTTT. Encoded protein: CASSLPPNEKLFF.

The sample holds a few counts of this clonotype. The V and J genes are TRBV18 and TRBJ2-1; 7 nucleotides line up with TRBD1. The CDR3 covers 14 residues. The germline V gene has CDR1 KGHSH and CDR2 LQKENI. After removal of 2 bases from V and 5 bases from J, the junction contained 3 bases not matched to a gene. This CDR3 reads CASSPSTGNNEQFF. DNA for the CDR3: TGTGCCAGCTCACCATCGACAGGGAACAATGAGCAGTTCTTC.

This clonotype was seen a few times. J is TRBJ2-2 and V is TRBV5-6; D not certain. Germline assignment: CDR1 SGHDT and CDR2 YYEEEE. This CDR3 is built from 16 residues. Between the trimmed V and J ends, which lost 0 bases and 1 base, there was a span of 10 bases. The CDR3 region is CASSLVPSLNTGELFF. The DNA for the CDR3 is TGTGCCAGCAGCTTGGTCCCCTCGTTGAACACCGGGGAGCTGTTTTTT.

The rearrangement joins TRBV2 to TRBJ2-3; D unclear. The CDR3 spans 11 residues. The germline V gene encodes CDR1 SNHLY and CDR2 FYNNEI. V lost 5 bases and J 6 bases, leaving 6 bases between the germline ends. CDR3 sequence: CASSPVDTQYF. The CDR3 DNA follows: TGTGCCAGCAGTCCAGTGGATACGCAGTATTTT.

The chain has TRBV7-2 and TRBJ2-1; D unclear. The length of the CDR3 is 13 residues. Germline loops: CDR1 SGHTA, CDR2 FQGNSA. V lost 0 bases and J 8 bases, leaving 8 bases between the germline ends. The CDR3 bases are TGTGCCAGCAGCTTAGCGCGAAGATATGAGCAGTTCTTC. It translates to CASSLARRYEQFF.

The V gene is TRBV5-4, the J gene TRBJ1-1; 7 bases fit TRBD1. CDR1 is SGHNT, CDR2 YYREEE, per germline (reference sequence). Unmatched junction bases numbered 4, after V lost 0 bases and J lost 8 bases. This CDR3 is built from 13 residues. This CDR3 is CASSLDPGGEAFF. CDR3 in DNA: TGTGCCAGCAGCTTGGATCCAGGGGGGGAAGCTTTCTTT.

This clonotype has just one count. V gene TRBV18 combines with J gene TRBJ2-3; no clear D. CDR1 is KGHSH, CDR2 LQKENI, per germline. V gave up 2 bases and J gave up 4 bases, with 10 bases separating them. This CDR3 has 14 residues. This chain's CDR3 is CASSPRIRADTQYF. In nucleotides, the CDR3 is TGTGCCAGCTCACCAAGGATAAGAGCAGATACGCAGTATTTT.

This clonotype showed up many times. The chain links TRBV6-6 to TRBJ2-7; 7 positions match TRBD2. Unmatched junction bases numbered 4, after V lost 4 bases and J lost 1 base. The CDR3 is made up of 14 amino acids. Germline CDR1 is MNHNY and CDR2 is SVGAGI (reference sequence). The CDR3: CASSSGGSSYEQYF. CDR3 coding DNA: TGTGCCAGCAGTTCCGGCGGGAGTTCCTACGAGCAGTACTTC.

The chain links TRBV7-3 to TRBJ1-1; maybe TRBD1 (5 bases). From germline, CDR1 is SGHTA and CDR2 FQGTGA. This CDR3 contains 13 residues. Trimming took off 5 bases at V and 4 bases at J, with 11 bases between the two ends. CDR3 loop: CASSGQGSTEAFF. CDR3 coding DNA: TGTGCCAGCAGCGGGCAGGGCAGCACTGAAGCTTTCTTT.

This clonotype was picked up a small number of times. The rearrangement links TRBV7-6 to TRBJ2-3; D perhaps matches TRBD2 (6 bases). The V gene's germline CDR1 is SGHVS and CDR2 FNYEAQ. Trimming took off 5 bases at V and 5 bases at J, with 14 bases between the two ends. The CDR3 totals 14 residues. The CDR3 DNA reads as TGTGCCAGCAGCCCTGGAGGGGCCGGAGATACGCAGTATTTT. Translated: CASSPGGAGDTQYF.